A selection of T cell receptor beta chains follows, all from one sample in a study of T cell changes during pregnancy in multiple sclerosis. Measured with immunoSEQ multiplex PCR; TCRdb has only the in-frame clones, and not every one. The table shows 95,000 to 100,000 clones, with 80% to 95% occurring only once. The sequences come from peripheral blood, collected in the second trimester of pregnancy. These receptors all stem from a female donor with multiple sclerosis, enrolled in a pregnancy study. Each CDR3 is given with its conserved first and last residue. The D gene is left open where the match is weak. Only part of the rows carry a size: once, few, many, or a class if the clone is expanded.

J: TRBJ2-7
V: TRBV7-9
size: -
D: -
DNA: TGTGCCAGCAGCGCACGGGACACCCCACTCGAGCAGTACTTC
CDR3: CASSARDTPLEQYF

J: TRBJ2-1
V: TRBV7-7
size: -
D: TRBD2
DNA: TGTGCTAGCAGCTTAGTAGCGGGAGGGTGGAATGAGCAGTTCTTC
CDR3: CASSLVAGGWNEQFF

J: TRBJ1-5
V: TRBV6-1
size: -
D: -
DNA: TGTGCCAGCAGTGGGGAGTTAGTAAGCAATCAGCCCCAGCATTTT
CDR3: CASSGELVSNQPQHF

J: TRBJ2-5
V: TRBV4-1
size: -
D: TRBD1
DNA: TGCGCCAGCAGCCAGATGCTGACAGGGCCGAAGACCCAGTACTTC
CDR3: CASSQMLTGPKTQYF

J: TRBJ2-3
V: TRBV4-1
size: -
D: TRBD2
DNA: TGCGCCAGCAGCTTAGGCTTCACTGGACTAGCGGGAGACACGCAGTATTTT
CDR3: CASSLGFTGLAGDTQYF

J: TRBJ1-1
V: TRBV27
size: -
D: -
DNA: TGTGCCAGCAGGCCGGCAGGGCTGAACACTGAAGCTTTCTTT
CDR3: CASRPAGLNTEAFF

J: TRBJ1-4
V: TRBV30
size: -
D: -
DNA: TGTGCCTGGAGTGTCCCGCGGGGGGAAAAACTGTTTTTT
CDR3: CAWSVPRGEKLFF

J: TRBJ1-1
V: TRBV6-6
size: -
D: TRBD1
DNA: TGTGCCAGCAGCGACAGGGGCGTCACTGAAGCTTTCTTT
CDR3: CASSDRGVTEAFF

J: TRBJ2-3
V: TRBV9
size: once
D: -
DNA: TGTGCCAGCAGCGTCGGAGCGGGCACAGATACGCAGTATTTT
CDR3: CASSVGAGTDTQYF

J: TRBJ2-1
V: TRBV5-1
size: -
D: -
DNA: TGCGCCAGCAGCTTGGGGGGCGCACATCAGTTCTTC
CDR3: CASSLGGAHQFF

J: TRBJ2-7
V: TRBV28
size: -
D: TRBD2
DNA: TGTGCCAGCAGTTTCTATGGTCGACTAGCGGGAGATCCCCCCTATCAGTACTTC
CDR3: CASSFYGRLAGDPPYQYF

J: TRBJ1-2
V: TRBV5-1
size: -
D: TRBD1
DNA: TGCGCCAGCAGCTTCAGGACAGGGAACTATGGCTACACCTTC
CDR3: CASSFRTGNYGYTF

J: TRBJ2-3
V: TRBV18
size: -
D: TRBD1
DNA: TGTGCCAGCTCTCCGGGGACAGGAGACACAGATACGCAGTATTTT
CDR3: CASSPGTGDTDTQYF

J: TRBJ1-5
V: TRBV7-2
size: -
D: -
DNA: TGTGCCAGCAGCGGGGGGTCAGGGCAGCCCCAGCATTTT
CDR3: CASSGGSGQPQHF

J: TRBJ2-7
V: TRBV10-3
size: -
D: TRBD2
DNA: TGTGCCATCGGGGGACTAGCGGGAGTGCTCCACGAGCAGTACTTC
CDR3: CAIGGLAGVLHEQYF

J: TRBJ2-7
V: TRBV6-1
size: -
D: TRBD1
DNA: TGTGCCAGCAGTATTAAGGGGACGACAGGGGAGTACTTC
CDR3: CASSIKGTTGEYF

J: TRBJ2-1
V: TRBV9
size: once
D: TRBD2
DNA: TGTGCCAGCAGCGCCGGGACTAGCGGGAGTAGTGAGCAGTTCTTC
CDR3: CASSAGTSGSSEQFF

J: TRBJ1-5
V: TRBV6-5
size: -
D: -
DNA: TGTGCCAGCAGACTAATCGCGTTTAGCAATCAGCCCCAGCATTTT
CDR3: CASRLIAFSNQPQHF

J: TRBJ2-1
V: TRBV4-3
size: few
D: -
DNA: TGCGCCAGCAGCCAAGCCCAGGGTAGTGAGCAGTTCTTC
CDR3: CASSQAQGSEQFF

J: TRBJ2-7
V: TRBV29-1
size: -
D: -
DNA: TGCAGCGTTCAGGGGTCGACCTACGAGCAGTACTTC
CDR3: CSVQGSTYEQYF

J: TRBJ2-3
V: TRBV19
size: -
D: TRBD2
DNA: TGTGCCAGTTCCCTGATGGCGGGAGCGGCAGATACGCAGTATTTT
CDR3: CASSLMAGAADTQYF

J: TRBJ1-4
V: TRBV15
size: -
D: TRBD1
DNA: TGTGCCACCAGCAGAGGTCCAAGGACAGGGGAGGGGACTAATGAAAAACTGTTTTTT
CDR3: CATSRGPRTGEGTNEKLFF

J: TRBJ2-7
V: TRBV6-1
size: -
D: -
DNA: TGTGCCAGCAGTGAAGATACTACTTCCTACGAGCAGTACTTC
CDR3: CASSEDTTSYEQYF

J: TRBJ2-5
V: TRBV5-1
size: once
D: TRBD2
DNA: TGCGCCAGCAGCCCTACCGGGACTAAAGAGACCCAGTACTTC
CDR3: CASSPTGTKETQYF

J: TRBJ2-7
V: TRBV5-5
size: -
D: -
DNA: TGTGCCAGCAGCCTAACCTACGAGCAGTACTTC
CDR3: CASSLTYEQYF